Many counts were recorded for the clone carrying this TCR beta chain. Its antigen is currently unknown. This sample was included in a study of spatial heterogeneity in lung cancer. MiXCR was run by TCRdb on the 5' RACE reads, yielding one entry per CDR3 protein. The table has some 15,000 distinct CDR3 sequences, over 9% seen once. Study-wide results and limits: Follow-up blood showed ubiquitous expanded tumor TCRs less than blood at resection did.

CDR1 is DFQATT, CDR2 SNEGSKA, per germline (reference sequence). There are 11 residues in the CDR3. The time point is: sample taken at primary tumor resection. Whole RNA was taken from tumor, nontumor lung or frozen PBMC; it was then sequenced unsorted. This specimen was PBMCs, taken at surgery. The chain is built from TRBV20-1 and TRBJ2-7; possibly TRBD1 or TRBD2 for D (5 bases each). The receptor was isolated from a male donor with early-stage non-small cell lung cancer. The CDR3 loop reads CGVGDVDEQYF. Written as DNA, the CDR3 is TGCGGGGTGGGGGACGTGGACGAGCAGTACTTC.